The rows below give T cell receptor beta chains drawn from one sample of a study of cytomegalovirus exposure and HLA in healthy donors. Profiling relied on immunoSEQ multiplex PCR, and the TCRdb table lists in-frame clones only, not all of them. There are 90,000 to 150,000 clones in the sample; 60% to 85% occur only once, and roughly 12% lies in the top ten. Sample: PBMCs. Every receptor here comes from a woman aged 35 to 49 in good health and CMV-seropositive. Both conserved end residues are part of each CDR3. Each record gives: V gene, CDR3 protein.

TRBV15	CATSRDRDFSTDTQYF
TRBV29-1	CSGGRDSSYNEQFF
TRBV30	CAWSVQRQNEKLFF
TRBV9	CASSVGLAGGWGDTQYF
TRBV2	CASSVGDMSQYF
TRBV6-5	CASSREGIRDQPQHF
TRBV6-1	CASSELSGRWGSEAFF
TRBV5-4	CASSPGGSYEQYF
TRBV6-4	CASSDFSGNSPLHF
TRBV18	CASSATTGQGAIEQYF
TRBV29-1	CSVQGGANEKLFF
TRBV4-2	CASSQERGQGNTGELFF
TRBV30	CAWRQGESVGSPLHF
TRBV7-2	CASSPPGVDTQYF
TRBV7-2	CASTMGGGLFYEQYF
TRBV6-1	CASSGTSGAYEQYF
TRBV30	CAWSQATGYGYTF
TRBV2	CASRTDAYGYTF
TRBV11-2	CASWGGEETQYF
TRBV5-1	CASSLDNTGNTIYF
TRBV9	CASSPQDRFTDTQYF
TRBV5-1	CASSLDSGGGSDTQYF
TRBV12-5	CASGLGGGFINEKLFF
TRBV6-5	CASSFGVGGYTF
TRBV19	CASSLTGTLSTDTQYF
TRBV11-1	CASSNQRGYTF
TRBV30	CAWRAPGVIDTQYF
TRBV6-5	CASSPGRGTEAFF
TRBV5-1	CASSLAIYNSPLHF
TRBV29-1	CSVEQGGNTIYF
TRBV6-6	CASSYRTANTEAFF
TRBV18	CASSPDRDSYRGYTF
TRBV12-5	CASGLVGGQGVNQAFF
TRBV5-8	CASSPGQDYEQYF
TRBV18	CASSPPGQKYGYTF
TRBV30	CAWSVLGGAYEKLFF
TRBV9	CASSVWDRGTDTQYF
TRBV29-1	CSVEVGGGLTQYF
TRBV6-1	CASIWSENTGELFF
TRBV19	CASSLGTSGNTGELFF
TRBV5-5	CASSLAPSNGELFF
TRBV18	CASSPRTGDTEAFF